Described below is a single T cell receptor beta chain sequence and its context. The data stem from a study of blood T cell repertoires in COVID-19. Looking at the study overall: Samples taken during acute and convalescent COVID-19 were collected in the United States, Italy and Spain. T cells, B-cell-depleted T cells, or PBMCs provided the cDNA or gDNA that served as material.

Under the authors' procedure: Estimation of nucleated cell counts relied on the amplification of reference gene primers. The table came from immunoSEQ multiplex PCR; TCRdb's copy has only in-frame clones and leaves some out. From that table come the V and J calls and clone size; the DNA was used to work out D and trimming. This table holds roughly 120,000 clones, 88% found once. Germline CDR1 reads LNHDA; CDR2 reads SQIVND (reference sequence). There are 17 residues in the CDR3. J lost 0 bases, V lost 4 bases, and 8 bases had no gene match. The receptor was derived from a woman between 45 and 65 years old with acute or convalescent COVID-19. Sequencing was done on a sample of peripheral blood. The rearrangement joins TRBV19 to TRBJ2-3; TRBD2 matches 9 bases. The CDR3 spells CASSRKGTSWSTDTQYF. CDR3 nucleotide sequence: TGTGCCAGTAGTAGGAAAGGGACTAGCTGGAGCACAGATACGCAGTATTTT.